This note documents a single T cell receptor beta chain sequence. This specimen comes from a study of blood T cell repertoires in COVID-19. About the study: Whether acute or convalescent, the COVID-19 samples came from the United States, Italy and Spain. PBMCs, B-cell-depleted T cells, or T cells provided the cDNA or gDNA that made up the material.

For recovered donors of Cohort 3, there were two negative PCRs, clearance, or symptom resolution. This CDR3 spans 16 amino acids. Germline assignment: CDR1 SEHNR and CDR2 FQNEAQ (reference sequence). V shed 1 base and J shed 1 base, with 11 bases lying between them. Sequencing was performed with immunoSEQ multiplex PCR; in TCRdb, only in-frame clones are kept and a portion is missing. Of a few hundred thousand clones listed, about 90% are singletons. This chain uses TRBV7-9 with TRBJ1-5; D may be TRBD1 (5 bases). Sequencing was done on a sample of PBMCs or T cells enriched from blood (not recorded which). This sequence originates from a woman aged 30 to 39 who had recovered from COVID-19. The CDR3 sequence: CASSLDGAGSNQPQHF. The CDR3 DNA sequence: TGTGCCAGCAGCTTAGATGGGGCTGGGAGCAATCAGCCCCAGCATTTT.